This TCR beta chain was sequenced during a study of radiotherapy plus CTLA-4 blockade in lung cancer. Study-level information: There were objective responses in around 18% of patients, and around 31% had disease control.

Measured with immunoSEQ multiplex PCR; TCRdb has only the in-frame clones, and not every one. In the table there are approximately 41,000 clones, about 77% of which are singletons. Study-wide results and caveats: TCR clones originating in tumors grew in number in blood after radiotherapy plus ipilimumab. How blood T cell clones changed early, along with interferon-beta, reportedly forecast response best.

The CDR3 covers 15 residues. Deletions cut 1 base from V and 6 bases from J, with 13 bases between. In germline, CDR1 is SGHVS, CDR2 FQNEAQ. Treatment of patients with chemo-refractory metastatic non-small-cell lung cancer consisted of focal radiation plus CTLA-4 blockade with ipilimumab. Notes on this clone: What it binds is not known.

This clonotype was obtained from a human donor with non-small cell lung cancer who had stable disease on radiotherapy plus ipilimumab. The chain has TRBV7-8 and TRBJ2-1; the D is unclear. Sample: peripheral blood, taken from a patient treated with radiotherapy plus ipilimumab. The CDR3 is CASSLDSLELNEQFF. DNA of the CDR3: TGTGCCAGCAGCTTAGACTCCCTAGAGCTCAATGAGCAGTTCTTC. Variable domain in full (rest from reference TRBV7-8 and TRBJ2-1): GAGVSQSPRYKVAKRGQDVALRCDPISGHVSLFWYQQALGQGPEFLTYFQNEAQLDKSGLPSDRFFAERPEGSVSTLKIQRTQQEDSAVYLCASSLDSLELNEQFFGPGTRLTVL.